The rows below give T cell receptor beta chains drawn from one sample of a study of T cells in Graves' hyperthyroidism and ophthalmopathy. TCRdb re-called the multiplex PCR reads with MiXCR, one entry per CDR3 protein. The data hold about 570,000 distinct CDR3 sequences, with about 45% observed a single time. The sample consisted of peripheral blood or thyroid tissue (not recorded which). The receptors shown here come from an adult woman with Graves' disease, either hyperthyroidism or ophthalmopathy (not recorded which). The CDR3 runs from the conserved cysteine through the conserved F or W. A D gene is named only where the DNA matches it firmly. The size entry is marked missing in some rows and otherwise reads once, few, many or a size class.

j_call	v_call	d_call	clone_size	cdr3_nt	cdr3_aa
TRBJ2-7	TRBV29-1	TRBD2	NA	TGCAGCCCACAAGTGGGACTGACTAGCGCCACCGGGGAGCAGTACTTC	CSPQVGLTSATGEQYF
TRBJ2-7	TRBV27	NA	many	TGTGCCAGCAGTTCACAGATTAGCTCCTACGAGCAGTACTTC	CASSSQISSYEQYF
TRBJ1-5	TRBV7-2	NA	NA	TGTGCCAGCAGCCCCCAATCGGGAATTGATCAGCCCCAGCATTTT	CASSPQSGIDQPQHF
TRBJ1-2	TRBV7-9	NA	many	TGTGCCAGCAGCTTAGAACCCAGGGAGAATGGCTACACCTTC	CASSLEPRENGYTF
TRBJ1-3	TRBV7-9	NA	NA	TGTGCCAGCAGCAGCGGGAGGGCGTATGGAAACACCATATATTTT	CASSSGRAYGNTIYF
TRBJ1-5	TRBV12-3/TRBV12-4	TRBD1	NA	TGTGCCAGCAGCGACAGGGCTCGCAATCAGCCCCAGCATTTT	CASSDRARNQPQHF
TRBJ2-7	TRBV18	NA	NA	TGTGCCAGCTCACCTCGGCTCGGGGGGCACGAGCAGTACTTC	CASSPRLGGHEQYF
TRBJ2-5	TRBV7-2	TRBD2	NA	TGTGCCAGCAGCATAGCGGGAGCAGGGGAGACCCAGTACTTC	CASSIAGAGETQYF
TRBJ1-4	TRBV4-1	NA	many	TGCGCCAGCAGCCAAGACGGGAGGGGGGCAACTAATGAAAAACTGTTTTTT	CASSQDGRGATNEKLFF
TRBJ2-6	TRBV29-1	TRBD1	NA	TGCAGCGTTGAGGGACAGGGGGCGCATGGGGCCAACGTCCTGACTTTC	CSVEGQGAHGANVLTF
TRBJ2-5	TRBV15	TRBD1	NA	TGTGCCACCAGCAATGGACAGGGATTCGCGACCCAGTACTTC	CATSNGQGFATQYF
TRBJ2-3	TRBV12-3/TRBV12-4	NA	NA	TGTGCCAGCAGTTTTTCCGAGCCAGATACGCAGTATTTT	CASSFSEPDTQYF
TRBJ2-5	TRBV6-5	NA	few	TGTGCCAGCAGTTACTCCGCCCTCCAAGAGACCCAGTACTTC	CASSYSALQETQYF
TRBJ2-7	TRBV7-7	NA	NA	TGTGCTAGCAGCTCAGACAGTATGGCCGGGGAGCTGTACTTC	CASSSDSMAGELYF
TRBJ1-4	TRBV4-1	NA	few	TGCGCCAGCAGCCAAGTTGGGGGGGCCGGAGAAAAACTGTTTTTT	CASSQVGGAGEKLFF
TRBJ2-5	TRBV20-1	NA	NA	TGCAGTGCTAGGACAAATAACCAAGAGACCCAGTACTTC	CSARTNNQETQYF
TRBJ2-2	TRBV30	NA	NA	TGTGCCTGGAGCCCGGGGACCGGGGAGCTGTCTTTT	CAWSPGTGELSF
TRBJ1-4	TRBV12-3/TRBV12-4	TRBD1	NA	TGTGCCAGCAGCGAGAAGACAGGGGGATCAAATGAAAAACTGTTTTTT	CASSEKTGGSNEKLFF